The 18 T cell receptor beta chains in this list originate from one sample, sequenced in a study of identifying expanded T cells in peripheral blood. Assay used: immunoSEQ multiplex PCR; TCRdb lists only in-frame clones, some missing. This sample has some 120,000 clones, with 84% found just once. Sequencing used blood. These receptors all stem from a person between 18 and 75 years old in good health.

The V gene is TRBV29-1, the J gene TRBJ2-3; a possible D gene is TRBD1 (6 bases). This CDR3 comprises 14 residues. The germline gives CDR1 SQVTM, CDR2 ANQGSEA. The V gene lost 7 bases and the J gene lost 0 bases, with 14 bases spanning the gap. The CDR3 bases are TGCAGCGGATACCGGACAGCTAGCACAGATACGCAGTATTTT. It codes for CSGYRTASTDTQYF.

CDR3 sequence: CASSLSREGSTPGGEKLFF. CDR3 nucleotide sequence: TGTGCCAGCAGCCTGAGCCGGGAGGGGAGTACCCCCGGGGGTGAAAAACTGTTTTTT. The chain uses TRBV9 and TRBJ1-4, with D perhaps TRBD1 (5 bases). V lost 4 bases to trimming and J lost 7 bases, with 29 bases between them. Germline loops: CDR1 SGDLS, CDR2 YYNGEE. The CDR3 has 19 residues.

The CDR3 coding sequence is TGTGCCAGCAGGTTGACAGGGGGTCCCACCGGGGAGCTGTTTTTT. It specifies CASRLTGGPTGELFF. The chain is built from TRBV27 and TRBJ2-2, with 9 positions matching TRBD1. The germline CDR1 and CDR2 sequences are MNHEY and SMNVEV (reference sequence). This CDR3 comprises 15 residues. Germline trimming cut 6 bases from V and 4 bases from J; bases unmatched to any gene: 6.

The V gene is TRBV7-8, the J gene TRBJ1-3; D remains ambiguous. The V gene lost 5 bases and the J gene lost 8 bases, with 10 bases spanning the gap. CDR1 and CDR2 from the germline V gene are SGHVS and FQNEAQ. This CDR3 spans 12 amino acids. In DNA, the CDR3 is TGTGCCAGCAGCCCTGGAGGGCACACCATATATTTT. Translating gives CASSPGGHTIYF.

In nucleotides, the CDR3 is TGTGCCAGCTCGGACACAGATACGCAGTATTTT. Translating it yields CASSDTDTQYF. The V and J genes are TRBV18 and TRBJ2-3; no definite D call. The germline gives CDR1 KGHSH, CDR2 LQKENI. The CDR3 is 11 residues long. Deletions cut 6 bases from V and 2 bases from J, with 3 bases between.

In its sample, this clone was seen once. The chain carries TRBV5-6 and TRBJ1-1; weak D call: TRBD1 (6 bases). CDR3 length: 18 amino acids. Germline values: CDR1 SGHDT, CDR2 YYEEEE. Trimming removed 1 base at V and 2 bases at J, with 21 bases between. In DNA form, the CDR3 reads TGTGCCAGCAGCTTGCTACAGGGAATATCTGAAGCTAACACTGAAGCTTTCTTT. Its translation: CASSLLQGISEANTEAFF.

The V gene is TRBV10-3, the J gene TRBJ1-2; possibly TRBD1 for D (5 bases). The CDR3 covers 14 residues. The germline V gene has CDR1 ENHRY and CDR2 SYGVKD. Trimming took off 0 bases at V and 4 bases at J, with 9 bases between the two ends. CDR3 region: CAISESGTTYGYTF. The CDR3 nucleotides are TGTGCCATCAGTGAGTCCGGGACTACCTATGGCTACACCTTC.

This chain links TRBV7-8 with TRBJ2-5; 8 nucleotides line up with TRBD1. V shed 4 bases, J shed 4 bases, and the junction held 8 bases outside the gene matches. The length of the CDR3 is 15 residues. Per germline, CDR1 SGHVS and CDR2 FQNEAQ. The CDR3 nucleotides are TGTGCCAGCAGCTCGGACAGGGTGGTCTCAGAGACCCAGTACTTC. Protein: CASSSDRVVSETQYF.

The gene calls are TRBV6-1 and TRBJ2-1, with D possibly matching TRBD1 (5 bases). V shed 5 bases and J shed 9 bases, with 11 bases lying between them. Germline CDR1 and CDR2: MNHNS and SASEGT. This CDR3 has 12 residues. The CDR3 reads CASSSRVGEQFF. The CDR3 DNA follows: TGTGCCAGCAGTAGCAGGGTGGGTGAGCAGTTCTTC.

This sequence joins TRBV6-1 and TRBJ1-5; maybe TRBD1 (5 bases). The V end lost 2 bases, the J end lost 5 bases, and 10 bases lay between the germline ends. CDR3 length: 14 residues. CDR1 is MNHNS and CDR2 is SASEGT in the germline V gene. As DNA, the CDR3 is TGTGCCAGCAGTGAATCAGGGCCGGATCAGCCCCAGCATTTT. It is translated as CASSESGPDQPQHF.

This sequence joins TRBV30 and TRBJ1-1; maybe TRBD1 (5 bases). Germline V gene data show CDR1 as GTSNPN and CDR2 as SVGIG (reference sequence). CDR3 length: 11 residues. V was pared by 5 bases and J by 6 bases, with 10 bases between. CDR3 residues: CAWDDSPEAFF. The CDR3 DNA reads TGTGCCTGGGACGACAGTCCTGAAGCTTTCTTT.

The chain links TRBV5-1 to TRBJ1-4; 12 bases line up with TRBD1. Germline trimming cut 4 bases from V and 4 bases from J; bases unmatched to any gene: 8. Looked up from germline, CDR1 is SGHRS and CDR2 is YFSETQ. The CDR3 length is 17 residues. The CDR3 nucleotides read TGCGCCAGCAGCCCCGCTAGGGACAGGGGGCGTAATGAAAAACTGTTTTTT. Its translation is CASSPARDRGRNEKLFF.

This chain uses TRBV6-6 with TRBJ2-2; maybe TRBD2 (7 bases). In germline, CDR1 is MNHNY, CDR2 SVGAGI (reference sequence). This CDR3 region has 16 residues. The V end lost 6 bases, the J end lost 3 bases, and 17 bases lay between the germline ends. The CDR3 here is CASSRLGGQDTGELFF. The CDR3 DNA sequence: TGTGCCAGCAGCCGGTTGGGGGGGCAGGACACCGGGGAGCTGTTTTTT.

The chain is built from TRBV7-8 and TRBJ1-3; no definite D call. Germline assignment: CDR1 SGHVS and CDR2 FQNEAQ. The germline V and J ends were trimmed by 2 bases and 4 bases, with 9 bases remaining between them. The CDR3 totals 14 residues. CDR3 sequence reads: CASSLTNWGNTIYF. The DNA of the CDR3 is TGTGCCAGCAGCTTAACCAACTGGGGAAACACCATATATTTT.

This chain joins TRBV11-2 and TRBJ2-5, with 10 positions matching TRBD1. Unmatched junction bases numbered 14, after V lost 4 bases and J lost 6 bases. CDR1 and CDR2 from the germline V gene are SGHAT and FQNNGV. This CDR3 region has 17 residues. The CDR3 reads CASSSLGGQGSWKTQYF. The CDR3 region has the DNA TGTGCCAGCAGCTCCCTAGGGGGACAGGGGAGTTGGAAGACCCAGTACTTC.

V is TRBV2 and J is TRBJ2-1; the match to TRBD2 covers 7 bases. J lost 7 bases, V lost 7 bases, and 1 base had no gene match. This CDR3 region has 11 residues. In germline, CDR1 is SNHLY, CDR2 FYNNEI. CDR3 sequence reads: CASNGGNEQFF. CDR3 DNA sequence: TGTGCCAGCAACGGGGGGAATGAGCAGTTCTTC.

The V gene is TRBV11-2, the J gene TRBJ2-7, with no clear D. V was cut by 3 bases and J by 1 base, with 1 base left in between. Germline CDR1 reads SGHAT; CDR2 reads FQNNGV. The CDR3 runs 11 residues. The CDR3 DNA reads TGTGCCAGCAGCTTTTCCTACGAGCAGTACTTC. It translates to CASSFSYEQYF.

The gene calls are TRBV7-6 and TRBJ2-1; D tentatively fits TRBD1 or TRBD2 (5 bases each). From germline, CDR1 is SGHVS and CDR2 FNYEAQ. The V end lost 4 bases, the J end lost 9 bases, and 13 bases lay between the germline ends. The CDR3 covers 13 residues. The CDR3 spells CASSSTSRGEQFF. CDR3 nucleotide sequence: TGTGCCAGCAGCTCCACCTCGAGGGGTGAGCAGTTCTTC.